This T cell receptor beta chain was identified in a study of blood T cell repertoires in COVID-19. Here immunoSEQ multiplex PCR was the method, and the copy in TCRdb shows in-frame clones only, minus some. The sample has 260,000 or so clones, 85% seen once; the top ten hold roughly 2.7%. This CDR3 spans 14 amino acids. CDR1 MNHEY and CDR2 SMNVEV come from the germline V gene (reference sequence). Trimming took 0 bases from V and 7 from J, leaving 12 bases between them. The receptor's source is a woman aged 45-60 years who had recovered from COVID-19. What was sequenced was PBMCs or T cells enriched from blood (not recorded which). The chain links TRBV27 to TRBJ1-2, with D unresolved. The CDR3 loop is CASSLSGTLGGYTF. The CDR3 region has the DNA TGTGCCAGCAGTTTATCGGGCACCTTAGGTGGCTACACCTTC.